The source of this T cell receptor beta chain is a study of blood T cells in healthy people across ages. Investigators took 9.5 to 10 milliliters of peripheral blood from every donor. The second PCR ran roughly 7 to 12 cycles with a sample-barcoded 5' primer and J-beta primers. Tags on each cDNA molecule came from a template-switch adaptor with 12 random nucleotides. TCRdb independently ran MiXCR on the 5' RACE reads; one entry per CDR3 protein. This sample has hundreds of thousands of distinct CDR3 sequences, with under 30% found just once. The sample also formed part of further work on T cells of mothers and their children. That source reports: Similar effects of thymic selection on TCR recombination output were recorded in related and unrelated pairs.

Sequenced input: blood. The receptor comes from a boy aged 5 to 17 in good health.

CDR3 in amino acids: CASVRGTDSYEQYF. The CDR3, as DNA: TGTGCCAGCGTCCGAGGGACGGACTCCTACGAGCAGTACTTC. This chain connects TRBV12-3 or TRBV12-4 to TRBJ2-5; D may correspond to TRBD1 or TRBD2 (5 bases each). The J call may be wrong; the DNA end is better matched by TRBJ2-7. The CDR3 is 14 amino acids.